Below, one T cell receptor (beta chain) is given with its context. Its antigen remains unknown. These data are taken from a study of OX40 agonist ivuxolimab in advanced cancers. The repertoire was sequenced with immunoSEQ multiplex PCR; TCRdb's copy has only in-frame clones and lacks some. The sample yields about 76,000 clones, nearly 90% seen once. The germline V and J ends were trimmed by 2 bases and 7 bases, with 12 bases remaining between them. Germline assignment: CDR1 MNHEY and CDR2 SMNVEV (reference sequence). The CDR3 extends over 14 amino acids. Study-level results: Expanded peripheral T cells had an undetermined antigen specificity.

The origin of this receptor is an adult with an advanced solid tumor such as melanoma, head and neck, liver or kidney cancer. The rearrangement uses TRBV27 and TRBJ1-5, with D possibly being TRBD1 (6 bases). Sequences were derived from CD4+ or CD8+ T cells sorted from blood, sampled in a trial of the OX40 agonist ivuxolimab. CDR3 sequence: CASSLVGGWQPQHF. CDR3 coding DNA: TGTGCCAGCAGTTTAGTGGGGGGCTGGCAGCCCCAGCATTTT.